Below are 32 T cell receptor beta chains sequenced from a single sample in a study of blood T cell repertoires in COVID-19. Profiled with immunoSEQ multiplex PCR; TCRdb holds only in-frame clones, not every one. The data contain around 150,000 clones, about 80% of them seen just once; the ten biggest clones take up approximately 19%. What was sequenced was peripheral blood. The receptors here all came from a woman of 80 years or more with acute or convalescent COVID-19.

CDR3: CASSGGGQSNPYEQYF. CDR3 in DNA: TGTGCCAGCAGTGGAGGGGGACAGTCAAACCCCTACGAGCAGTACTTC. This sequence joins TRBV28 and TRBJ2-7, with D possibly matching TRBD1 (7 bases). Per germline, CDR1 MDHEN and CDR2 SYDVKM. This CDR3 comprises 16 residues. Trimming took off 5 bases at V and 2 bases at J, with 19 bases between the two ends.

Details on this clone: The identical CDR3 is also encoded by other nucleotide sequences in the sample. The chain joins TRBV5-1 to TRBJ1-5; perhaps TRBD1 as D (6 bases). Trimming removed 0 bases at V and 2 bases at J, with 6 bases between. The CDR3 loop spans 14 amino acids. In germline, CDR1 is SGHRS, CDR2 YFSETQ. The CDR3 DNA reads TGCGCCAGCAGCTTGGGGGGGCGCAATCAGCCCCAGCATTTT. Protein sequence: CASSLGGRNQPQHF. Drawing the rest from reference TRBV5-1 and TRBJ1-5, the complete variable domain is KAGVTQTPRYLIKTRGQQVTLSCSPISGHRSVSWYQQTPGQGLQFLFEYFSETQRNKGNFPGRFSGRQFSNSRSEMNVSTLELGDSALYLCASSLGGRNQPQHFGDGTRLSIL.

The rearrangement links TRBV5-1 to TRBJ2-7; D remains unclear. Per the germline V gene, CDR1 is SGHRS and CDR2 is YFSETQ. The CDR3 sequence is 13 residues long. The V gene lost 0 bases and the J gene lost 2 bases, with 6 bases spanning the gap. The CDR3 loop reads CASSLDTTYEQYF. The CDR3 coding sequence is TGCGCCAGCAGCTTGGACACCACCTACGAGCAGTACTTC.

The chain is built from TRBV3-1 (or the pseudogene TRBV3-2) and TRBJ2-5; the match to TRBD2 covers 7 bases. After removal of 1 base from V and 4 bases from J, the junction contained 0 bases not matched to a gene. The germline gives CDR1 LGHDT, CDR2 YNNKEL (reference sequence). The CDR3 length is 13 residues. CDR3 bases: TGTGCCAGCAGCCAAGTAGCGGGAGAGACCCAGTACTTC. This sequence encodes CASSQVAGETQYF.

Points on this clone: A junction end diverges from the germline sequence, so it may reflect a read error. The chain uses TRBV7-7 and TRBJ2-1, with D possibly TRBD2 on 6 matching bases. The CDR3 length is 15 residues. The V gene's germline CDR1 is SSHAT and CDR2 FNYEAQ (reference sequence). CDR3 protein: CASSLGSGGLNEQFF. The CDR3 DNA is TGTGCTAGCAGCTTAGGGAGCGGAGGGCTCAATGAGCAGTTCTTC. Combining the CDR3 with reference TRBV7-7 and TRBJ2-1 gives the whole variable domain GAGVSQSPRYKVTKRGQDVTLRCDPISSHATLYWYQQALGQGPEFLTYFNYEAQPDKSGLPSDRFSAERPEGSISTLTIQRTEQRDSAMYRCASSLGSGGLNEQFFGPGTRLTVL.

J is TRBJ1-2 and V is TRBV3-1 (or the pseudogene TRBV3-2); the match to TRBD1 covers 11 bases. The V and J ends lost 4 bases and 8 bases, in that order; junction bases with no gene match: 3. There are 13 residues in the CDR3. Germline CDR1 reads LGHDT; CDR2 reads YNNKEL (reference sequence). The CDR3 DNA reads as TGTGCCAGCAGCCTGGGACAGGGGGGCGGCTACACCTTC. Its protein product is CASSLGQGGGYTF.

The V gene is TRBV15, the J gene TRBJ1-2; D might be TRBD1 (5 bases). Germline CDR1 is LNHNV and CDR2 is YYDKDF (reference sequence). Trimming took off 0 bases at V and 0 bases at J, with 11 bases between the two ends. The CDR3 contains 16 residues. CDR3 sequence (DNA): TGTGCCACCAGCAGAGATGGCAGGGCTGCTAACTATGGCTACACCTTC. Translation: CATSRDGRAANYGYTF.

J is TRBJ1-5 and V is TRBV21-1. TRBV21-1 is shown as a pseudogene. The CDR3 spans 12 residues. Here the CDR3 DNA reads TGTGCCAGCAGCAAAAAACCCTCGGCCCAGCATTTT. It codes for CASSKKPSAQHF.

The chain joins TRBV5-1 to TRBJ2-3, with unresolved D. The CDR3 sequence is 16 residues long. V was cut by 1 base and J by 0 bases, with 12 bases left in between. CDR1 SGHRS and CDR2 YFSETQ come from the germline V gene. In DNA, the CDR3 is TGCGCCAGCAGCTTGTACACTAACCCTAGCACAGATACGCAGTATTTT. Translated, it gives CASSLYTNPSTDTQYF.

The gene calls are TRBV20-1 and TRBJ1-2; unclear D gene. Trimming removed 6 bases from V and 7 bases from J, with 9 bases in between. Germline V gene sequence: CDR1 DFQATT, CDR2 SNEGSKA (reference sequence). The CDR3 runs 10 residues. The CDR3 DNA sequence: TGCAGTGCCCTCGGAGGTGGCTACACCTTC. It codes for CSALGGGYTF.

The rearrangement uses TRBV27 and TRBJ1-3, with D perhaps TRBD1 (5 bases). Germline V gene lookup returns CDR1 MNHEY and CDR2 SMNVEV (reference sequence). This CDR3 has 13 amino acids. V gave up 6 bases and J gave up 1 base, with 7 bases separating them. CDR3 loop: CASRSGSGNTIYF. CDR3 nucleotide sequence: TGTGCCAGCAGGTCAGGGTCTGGAAACACCATATATTTT.

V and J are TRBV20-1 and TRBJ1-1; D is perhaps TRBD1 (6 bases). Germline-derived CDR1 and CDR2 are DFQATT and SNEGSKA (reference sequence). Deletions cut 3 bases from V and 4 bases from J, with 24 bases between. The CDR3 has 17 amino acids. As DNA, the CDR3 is TGCAGTGCTAGTAAAGGGGGTCGTGGGCTGCCGGGCACTGAAGCTTTCTTT. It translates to CSASKGGRGLPGTEAFF.

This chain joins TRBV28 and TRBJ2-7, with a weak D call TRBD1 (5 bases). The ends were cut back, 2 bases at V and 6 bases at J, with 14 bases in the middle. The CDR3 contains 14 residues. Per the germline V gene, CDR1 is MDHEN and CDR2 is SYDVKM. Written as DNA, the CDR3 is TGTGCCAGCAGTTTACTGGGCAGGGTCCGCGAGCAGTACTTC. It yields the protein CASSLLGRVREQYF.

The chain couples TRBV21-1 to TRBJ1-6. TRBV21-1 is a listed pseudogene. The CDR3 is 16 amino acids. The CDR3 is CASSKLLREGNSPLHF. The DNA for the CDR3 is TGTGCCAGCAGCAAACTATTGCGGGAGGGAAACTCACCCCTCCACTTT.

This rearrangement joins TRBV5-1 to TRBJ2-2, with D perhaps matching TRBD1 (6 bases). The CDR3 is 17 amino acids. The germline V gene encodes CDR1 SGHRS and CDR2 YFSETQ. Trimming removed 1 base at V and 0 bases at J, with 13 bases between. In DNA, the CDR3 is TGCGCCAGCAGCTTGAAAACGGGACACCCGAACACCGGGGAGCTGTTTTTT. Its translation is CASSLKTGHPNTGELFF. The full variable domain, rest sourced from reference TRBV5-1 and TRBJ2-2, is KAGVTQTPRYLIKTRGQQVTLSCSPISGHRSVSWYQQTPGQGLQFLFEYFSETQRNKGNFPGRFSGRQFSNSRSEMNVSTLELGDSALYLCASSLKTGHPNTGELFFGEGSRLTVL.

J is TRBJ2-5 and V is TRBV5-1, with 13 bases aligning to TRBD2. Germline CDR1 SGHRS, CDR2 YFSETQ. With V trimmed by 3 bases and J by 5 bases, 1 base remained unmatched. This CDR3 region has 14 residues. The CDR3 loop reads CASSWTSGGETQYF. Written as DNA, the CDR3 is TGCGCCAGCAGCTGGACTAGCGGGGGTGAGACCCAGTACTTC.

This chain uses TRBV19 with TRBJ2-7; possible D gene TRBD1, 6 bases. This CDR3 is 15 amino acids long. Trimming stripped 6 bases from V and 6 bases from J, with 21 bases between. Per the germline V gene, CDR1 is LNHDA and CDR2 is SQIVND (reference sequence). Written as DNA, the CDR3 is TGTGCCAGTAGCAAAGAAGTAGACAGGTCCGGCGAGCAGTACTTC. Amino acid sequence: CASSKEVDRSGEQYF.

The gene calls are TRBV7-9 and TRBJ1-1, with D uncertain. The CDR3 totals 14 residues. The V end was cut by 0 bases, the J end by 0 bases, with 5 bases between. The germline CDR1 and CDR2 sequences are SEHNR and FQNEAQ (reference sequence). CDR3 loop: CASSLASLNTEAFF. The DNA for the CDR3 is TGTGCCAGCAGCTTAGCCAGTCTGAACACTGAAGCTTTCTTT. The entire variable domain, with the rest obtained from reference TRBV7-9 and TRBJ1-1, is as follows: DTGVSQNPRHKITKRGQNVTFRCDPISEHNRLYWYRQTLGQGPEFLTYFQNEAQLEKSRLLSDRFSAERPKGSFSTLEIQRTEQGDSAMYLCASSLASLNTEAFFGQGTRLTVV.

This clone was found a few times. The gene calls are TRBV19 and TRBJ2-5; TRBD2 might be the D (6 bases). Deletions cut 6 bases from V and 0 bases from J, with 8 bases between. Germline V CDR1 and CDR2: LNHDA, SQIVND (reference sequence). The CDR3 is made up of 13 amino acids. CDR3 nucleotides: TGTGCCAGTAGCCGGGGGTACCAAGAGACCCAGTACTTC. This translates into CASSRGYQETQYF.

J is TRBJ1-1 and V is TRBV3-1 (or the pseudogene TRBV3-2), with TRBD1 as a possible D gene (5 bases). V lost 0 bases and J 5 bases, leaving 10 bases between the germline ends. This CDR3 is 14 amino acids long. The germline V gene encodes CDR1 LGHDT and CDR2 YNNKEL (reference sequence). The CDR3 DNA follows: TGTGCCAGCAGCCAAGATTTAGGGGCAACTGAAGCTTTCTTT. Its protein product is CASSQDLGATEAFF.

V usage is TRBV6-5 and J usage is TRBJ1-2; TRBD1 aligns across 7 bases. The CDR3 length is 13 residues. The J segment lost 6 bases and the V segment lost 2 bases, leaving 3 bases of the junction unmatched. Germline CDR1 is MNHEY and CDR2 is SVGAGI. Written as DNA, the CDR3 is TGTGCCAGCAGTTACGAGGGGGCTGATGGCTACACCTTC. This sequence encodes CASSYEGADGYTF.

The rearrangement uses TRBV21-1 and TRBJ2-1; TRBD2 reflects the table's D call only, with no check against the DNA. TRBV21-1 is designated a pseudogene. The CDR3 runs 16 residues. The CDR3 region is CASSKVAGGLYNEQFF. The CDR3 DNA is TGTGCCAGCAGCAAAGTCGCGGGGGGCCTCTACAATGAGCAGTTCTTC.

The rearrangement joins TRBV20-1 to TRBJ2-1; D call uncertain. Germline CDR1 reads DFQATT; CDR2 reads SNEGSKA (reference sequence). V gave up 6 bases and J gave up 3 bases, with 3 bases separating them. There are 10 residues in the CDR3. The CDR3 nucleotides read TGCAGTGCCCACTACAATGAGCAGTTCTTC. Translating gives CSAHYNEQFF.

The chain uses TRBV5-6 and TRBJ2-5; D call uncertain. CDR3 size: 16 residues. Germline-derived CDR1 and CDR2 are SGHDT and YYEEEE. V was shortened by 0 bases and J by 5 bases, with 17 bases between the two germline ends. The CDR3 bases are TGTGCCAGCAGCTTGGCCCGAAGACTTGGAGAGGAGACCCAGTACTTC. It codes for CASSLARRLGEETQYF.

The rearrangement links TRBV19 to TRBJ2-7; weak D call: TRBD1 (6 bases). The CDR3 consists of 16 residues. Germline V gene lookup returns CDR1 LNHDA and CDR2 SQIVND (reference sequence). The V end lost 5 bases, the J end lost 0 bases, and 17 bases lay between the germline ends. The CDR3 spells CASSGKNRVLSYEQYF. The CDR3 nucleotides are TGTGCCAGTAGTGGCAAAAACAGGGTTCTCTCCTACGAGCAGTACTTC.

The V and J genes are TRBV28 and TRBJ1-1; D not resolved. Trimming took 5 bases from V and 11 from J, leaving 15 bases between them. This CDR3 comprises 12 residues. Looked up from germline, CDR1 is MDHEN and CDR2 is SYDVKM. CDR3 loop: CASSEGIRGAFF. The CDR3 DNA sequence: TGTGCCAGCAGTGAAGGTATCCGGGGTGCTTTCTTT. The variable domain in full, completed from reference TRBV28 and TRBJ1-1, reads DVKVTQSSRYLVKRTGEKVFLECVQDMDHENMFWYRQDPGLGLRLIYFSYDVKMKEKGDIPEGYSVSREKKERFSLILESASTNQTSMYLCASSEGIRGAFFGQGTRLTVV.

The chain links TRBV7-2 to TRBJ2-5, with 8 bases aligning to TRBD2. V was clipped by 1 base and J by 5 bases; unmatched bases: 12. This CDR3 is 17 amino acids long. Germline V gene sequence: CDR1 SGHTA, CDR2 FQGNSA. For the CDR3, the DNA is TGTGCCAGCAGCTTAGACCAGCGGGGGAGGAAACGGGAGACCCAGTACTTC. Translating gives CASSLDQRGRKRETQYF.

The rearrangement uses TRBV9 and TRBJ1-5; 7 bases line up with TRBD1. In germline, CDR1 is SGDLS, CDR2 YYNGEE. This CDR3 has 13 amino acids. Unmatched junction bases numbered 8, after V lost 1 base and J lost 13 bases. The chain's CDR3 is CASSVKWDSPQHF. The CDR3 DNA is TGTGCCAGCAGCGTAAAGTGGGACAGCCCTCAGCATTTT.

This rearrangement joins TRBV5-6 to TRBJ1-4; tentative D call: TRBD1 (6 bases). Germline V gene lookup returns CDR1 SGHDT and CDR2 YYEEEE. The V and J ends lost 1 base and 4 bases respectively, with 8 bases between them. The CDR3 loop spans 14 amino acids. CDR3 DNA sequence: TGTGCCAGCAGCTTGTTCAGGGGTAATGAAAAACTGTTTTTT. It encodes CASSLFRGNEKLFF.

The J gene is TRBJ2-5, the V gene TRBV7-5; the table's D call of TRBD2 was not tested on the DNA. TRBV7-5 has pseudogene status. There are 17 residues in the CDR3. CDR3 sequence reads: CARSIHTSGGPQETQYF. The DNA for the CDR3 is TGTGCCAGAAGCATACATACTAGCGGGGGCCCCCAAGAGACCCAGTACTTC.

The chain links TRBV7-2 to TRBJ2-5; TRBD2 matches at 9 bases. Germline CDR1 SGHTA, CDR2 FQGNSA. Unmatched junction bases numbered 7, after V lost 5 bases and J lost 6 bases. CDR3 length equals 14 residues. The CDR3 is CASSRTSDSKTQYF. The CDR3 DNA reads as TGTGCCAGCAGCCGGACTAGCGACAGTAAGACCCAGTACTTC.

The CDR3 sequence: CSVRTGGGYGYTF. The CDR3 bases are TGCAGCGTTAGGACAGGGGGCGGATATGGCTACACCTTC. The rearrangement uses TRBV29-1 and TRBJ1-2, with TRBD1 matching 11 bases. This CDR3 has 13 amino acids. Per germline, CDR1 SQVTM and CDR2 ANQGSEA. The J segment lost 5 bases and the V segment lost 5 bases, leaving 4 bases of the junction unmatched.